Listed below are T cell receptor beta chains from one sample, sequenced in a study of cytomegalovirus exposure and HLA in healthy donors. Sequencing used immunoSEQ multiplex PCR; TCRdb keeps in-frame clones, though not all of them. The repertoire has around 150,000 clones, roughly 80% of them found once; the top ten carry less than 15%. Sequencing was done on a sample of PBMCs. Receptor source: a woman aged 45-65 years in good health and CMV-seronegative. The conserved cysteine and the conserved F or W are not part of the CDR3 here. D genes are given only for firm matches.

>TRBV2|-|TRBJ2-7
ASSFYEQY
>TRBV5-8|-|TRBJ1-5
ASSLQGKNQPQH
>TRBV6-6|-|TRBJ2-7
ASSYSGESYEQY
>TRBV27|-|TRBJ2-7
ASSSPVSYEQY
>TRBV2|TRBD1|TRBJ2-3
ASSTPRDRGSDTQY
>TRBV27|-|TRBJ1-1
ASSLSWTLTGGTEAF
>TRBV5-6|-|TRBJ1-4
ASSSLTTKDEKLF
>TRBV28|-|TRBJ1-1
ASSSASGATEAF
>TRBV19|TRBD1|TRBJ1-2
ASTASRGNYSYT
>TRBV7-9|-|TRBJ2-1
SSSLSGNEQF
>TRBV4-1|TRBD2|TRBJ2-3
ASSQGLTTSGIDTQY
>TRBV7-9|-|TRBJ1-2
ASSLDRSRNGYT
>TRBV5-4|TRBD1|TRBJ2-7
ASSSGQVYEQY